The next 28 T cell receptor beta chains were all read from a single sample in a study of Graves' ophthalmopathy and Graves' hyperthyroidism. As the template, RNA transcripts were used to amplify TCR beta CDR3 regions. The first round was an RT-PCR with HTBI primers, and the second round was a multiplex PCR. TCRdb reprocessed the multiplex PCR reads via MiXCR and lists one record per CDR3 protein. The repertoire holds 220,000 or so distinct CDR3 sequences, with approximately 21% as singletons. Sequenced material: peripheral blood. Source of these receptors: a woman aged 50 to 60 with Graves' ophthalmopathy.

This clonotype occurred many times. This sequence joins TRBV27 and TRBJ2-7; D ambiguous. Germline values: CDR1 MNHEY, CDR2 SMNVEV (reference sequence). V gave up 7 bases and J gave up 3 bases, with 13 bases separating them. The CDR3 length is 13 residues. This chain's CDR3 is CASNPSPGYEQYF. CDR3 bases: TGTGCCAGCAACCCTTCTCCGGGCTACGAGCAGTACTTC.

In this sample, this clonotype turned up many times. The CDR3 does not close with the conserved phenylalanine or tryptophan, likely indicating a read error. The V and J genes are TRBV2 and TRBJ2-7; 7 nucleotides match TRBD2. V was clipped by 7 bases and J by 0 bases; unmatched bases: 3. The CDR3 consists of 13 residues. CDR1 is SNHLY, CDR2 FYNNEI, per germline. CDR3 sequence reads: CASKGGSSYEQYL. Here the CDR3 DNA reads TGTGCCAGCAAAGGCGGGAGCTCCTACGAGCAGTACCTC.

Only a few counts were recorded for this clonotype. The chain couples TRBV9 to TRBJ2-5; tentatively, D is TRBD1 (6 bases). Trimming pared 4 bases from V and 5 bases from J, leaving 18 bases between. Germline values: CDR1 SGDLS, CDR2 YYNGEE. The CDR3 spans 15 residues. This chain's CDR3 is CASSMGTTQRETQYF. CDR3 DNA: TGTGCCAGCAGCATGGGGACAACACAGCGTGAGACCCAGTACTTC.

At least ten counts were recorded for this clonotype. This sequence joins TRBV15 and TRBJ1-1; 8 bases align to TRBD1. CDR1 is LNHNV, CDR2 YYDKDF, per germline (reference sequence). V lost 0 bases and J lost 11; bases outside the gene matches: 11. The CDR3 runs to 15 residues. In nucleotides, the CDR3 is TGTGCCACCAGCAGAGATCTCGACAGGGGCGTGGATGCTTTCTTT. It yields the protein CATSRDLDRGVDAFF.

The chain links TRBV30 to TRBJ1-5; 8 positions agree with TRBD1. The junction had 4 bases not matched to a gene; V was cut back by 1 base and J by 5 bases. CDR1 GTSNPN and CDR2 SVGIG come from the germline V gene (reference sequence). The CDR3 is made up of 14 amino acids. CDR3 DNA: TGTGCCTGGAGTGGGACAGGGCTGGATCAGCCCCAGCATTTT. Translating it yields CAWSGTGLDQPQHF.

This clonotype was recorded at least ten times. This chain connects TRBV20-1 to TRBJ2-5; possible D gene TRBD1, 5 bases. There are 15 residues in the CDR3. Trimming pared 5 bases from V and 2 bases from J, leaving 18 bases between. Germline V lookup: CDR1 DFQATT, CDR2 SNEGSKA (reference sequence). This CDR3 reads CSASSETAPQETQYF. The CDR3 nucleotides read TGCAGTGCTTCGTCGGAGACAGCACCTCAAGAGACCCAGTACTTC.

V and J are TRBV6-5 and TRBJ1-2; D ambiguous. The germline V gene encodes CDR1 MNHEY and CDR2 SVGAGI. V was pared by 2 bases and J by 5 bases, with 9 bases between. There are 13 residues in the CDR3. The CDR3: CASSYPGGYGYTF. CDR3 bases: TGTGCCAGCAGTTACCCCGGCGGTTATGGCTACACCTTC.

The table lists this clonotype with many counts. The chain combines TRBV28 with TRBJ2-7; 9 nucleotides line up with TRBD2. J was trimmed by 3 bases and V by 6 bases; bases with no gene match: 9. CDR1 is MDHEN and CDR2 is SYDVKM in the germline V gene. CDR3 length: 15 amino acids. The CDR3: CASRAFGGRVYEQYF. The CDR3 region has the DNA TGTGCCAGCAGGGCTTTTGGCGGGAGGGTCTACGAGCAGTACTTC. The full variable domain, with the rest looked up from reference TRBV28 and TRBJ2-7, is DVKVTQSSRYLVKRTGEKVFLECVQDMDHENMFWYRQDPGLGLRLIYFSYDVKMKEKGDIPEGYSVSREKKERFSLILESASTNQTSMYLCASRAFGGRVYEQYFGPGTRLTVT.

This clonotype was counted at least ten times. The rearrangement links TRBV7-9 to TRBJ2-5; 10 nucleotides line up with TRBD2. V lost 7 bases and J lost 7; bases outside the gene matches: 15. Germline values: CDR1 SEHNR, CDR2 FQNEAQ (reference sequence). The CDR3 extends over 16 amino acids. Written as DNA, the CDR3 is TGTGCCAGCACCTCTGCTAACCTAGCGGGAGCCGGGACCCAGTACTTC. Its protein is CASTSANLAGAGTQYF.

This clonotype was detected ten times or more. DNA of the CDR3: TGTGCCATCAGTGGGTGGCGGGGGTCTAACACACCCCTCCACTTT. Its protein is CAISGWRGSNTPLHF. The rearrangement joins TRBV10-3 to TRBJ1-6; the D gene is possibly TRBD1 (5 bases). The germline CDR1 and CDR2 sequences are ENHRY and SYGVKD. V lost 4 bases, J lost 11 bases, and 18 bases lay in between. There are 15 residues in the CDR3.

Comments on this clonotype: This may arise from a read error, as a much more abundant clone is one base away. The rearrangement joins TRBV11-2 to TRBJ1-3; D remains ambiguous. Germline assignment: CDR1 SGHAT and CDR2 FQNNGV. The CDR3 is made up of 15 amino acids. The CDR3 DNA sequence: TGTGTCAGCAGCTTAGAGGGCGACTCTGGAAACACCATATATTTT. Protein product: CVSSLEGDSGNTIYF.

This clonotype was seen repeatedly, ten times or more. The chain has TRBV5-1 and TRBJ2-7, with D possibly TRBD1 on 5 matching bases. Germline V gene lookup returns CDR1 SGHRS and CDR2 YFSETQ. The length of the CDR3 is 14 residues. With 4 bases removed from V and 2 bases from J, the gap between germline ends came to 13 bases. The DNA for the CDR3 is TGCGCCAGCAGCCCGAACAGGAATACCTACGAGCAGTACTTC. It encodes CASSPNRNTYEQYF.

This clonotype has a count of ten or more. V is TRBV11-3 and J is TRBJ1-1, with D uncertain. The CDR3 spans 15 residues. CDR1 and CDR2 (germline): SGHNT, YENEEA. Trimming removed 0 bases at V and 0 bases at J, with 8 bases between. CDR3 in amino acids: CASSLDHDLNTEAFF. CDR3 bases: TGTGCCAGCAGCTTAGACCACGATTTGAACACTGAAGCTTTCTTT.

This clonotype has at least ten counts. The chain is built from TRBV12-3 or TRBV12-4 and TRBJ2-7; D tentatively fits TRBD1 or TRBD2 (5 bases each). V was trimmed by 6 bases and J by 3 bases, leaving 21 bases between them. The length of the CDR3 is 16 residues. The CDR3 DNA sequence: TGTGCCAGCAGCCCCTTGGGGGAACACGATAACTACGAGCAGTACTTC. Encoded protein: CASSPLGEHDNYEQYF.

This clonotype has only a few counts. J is TRBJ2-7 and V is TRBV30; 10 bases are shared with TRBD1. Germline CDR1 is GTSNPN and CDR2 is SVGIG (reference sequence). The ends lost 8 bases at V and 5 bases at J; junction bases unmatched: 12. The CDR3 spans 14 residues. This CDR3 reads CATLGDRGFDEQYF. CDR3 sequence (DNA): TGTGCCACCCTGGGGGACAGGGGTTTTGACGAGCAGTACTTC.

This clonotype was recorded many times. This chain links TRBV28 with TRBJ1-1; no clear D. The CDR3 runs to 14 residues. The germline V and J ends were trimmed by 5 bases and 0 bases, with 10 bases remaining between them. Germline assignment: CDR1 MDHEN and CDR2 SYDVKM. As DNA, the CDR3 is TGTGCCAGCAGTAGGATTTCCTTGAACACTGAAGCTTTCTTT. The encoded protein is CASSRISLNTEAFF. The full variable domain, its missing parts supplied by reference TRBV28 and TRBJ1-1, is DVKVTQSSRYLVKRTGEKVFLECVQDMDHENMFWYRQDPGLGLRLIYFSYDVKMKEKGDIPEGYSVSREKKERFSLILESASTNQTSMYLCASSRISLNTEAFFGQGTRLTVV.

This clonotype was seen repeatedly, ten times or more. CDR3 sequence (DNA): TGTGCCAGCAGTGAGGACGACTATAATTCACCCCTCCACTTT. Translating it yields CASSEDDYNSPLHF. The chain carries TRBV6-1 and TRBJ1-6; D call uncertain. The germline gives CDR1 MNHNS, CDR2 SASEGT. The CDR3 covers 14 residues. V lost 3 bases and J lost 3, with 6 bases in between.

This clonotype was recorded at least ten times. This rearrangement joins TRBV30 to TRBJ2-7; D unresolved. Germline V lookup: CDR1 GTSNPN, CDR2 SVGIG (reference sequence). The V and J ends lost 3 bases and 4 bases respectively, with 13 bases between them. CDR3 size: 13 residues. CDR3 loop: CAWRAQYGYEQYF. The CDR3 DNA is TGTGCCTGGAGAGCCCAGTACGGTTACGAGCAGTACTTC.

This clonotype was seen many times. The chain employs TRBV2 and TRBJ2-2; maybe TRBD2 (5 bases). Germline-derived CDR1 and CDR2 are SNHLY and FYNNEI. The CDR3 is made up of 18 amino acids. V dropped 6 bases and J dropped 4 bases, with 24 bases sitting between them. In DNA form, the CDR3 reads TGTGCCAGCAGCGACTTAGACCCCGCGCTAGCCTTCACCGGGGAGCTGTTTTTT. Its translation is CASSDLDPALAFTGELFF.

This clonotype was picked up many times. The chain combines TRBV7-3 with TRBJ2-7; 11 bases fit TRBD2. Germline values: CDR1 SGHTA, CDR2 FQGTGA. J was trimmed by 2 bases and V by 5 bases; bases with no gene match: 5. This CDR3 comprises 15 residues. The CDR3 spells CASSMIAGGAYEQYF. As DNA, the CDR3 is TGTGCCAGCAGCATGATAGCGGGAGGGGCCTACGAGCAGTACTTC.

This clonotype was seen at least ten times. The chain uses TRBV20-1 and TRBJ2-5; 11 nucleotides agree with TRBD1. The germline V gene encodes CDR1 DFQATT and CDR2 SNEGSKA (reference sequence). CDR3 length: 15 amino acids. V gave up 3 bases and J gave up 2 bases; unmatched junction bases: 5. CDR3 protein: CSASLGTGGQETQYF. CDR3 DNA: TGCAGTGCTAGTCTAGGGACAGGGGGTCAAGAGACCCAGTACTTC.

This clonotype occurred many times. The chain joins TRBV12-3 or TRBV12-4 to TRBJ2-7; 10 bases agree with TRBD1. The CDR3 consists of 15 residues. Trimming cost V 4 bases and J 3 bases; bases outside gene matches: 6. The DNA of the CDR3 is TGTGCCAGCAGTTCTTACGGACAGGGGGACTACGAGCAGTACTTC. It yields the protein CASSSYGQGDYEQYF.

This clonotype has ten or more counts. V is TRBV20-1 and J is TRBJ1-1; tentatively, D is TRBD1 (5 bases). This CDR3 spans 14 amino acids. Germline CDR1 and CDR2: DFQATT and SNEGSKA (reference sequence). V was shortened by 6 bases and J by 1 base, with 15 bases between the two germline ends. CDR3 sequence (DNA): TGCAGTGCCCTGAGGGGAGAATCGAACACTGAAGCTTTCTTT. This sequence encodes CSALRGESNTEAFF.

This clonotype showed up many times. The chain combines TRBV12-3 or TRBV12-4 with TRBJ2-5; D is perhaps TRBD2 (6 bases). V dropped 2 bases and J dropped 4 bases, with 11 bases sitting between them. This CDR3 spans 14 amino acids. As DNA, the CDR3 is TGTGCCAGCAGTTTAAGCGGCGGGACAGAGACCCAGTACTTC. It translates to CASSLSGGTETQYF.

This clonotype was recorded many times. V and J are TRBV5-1 and TRBJ2-7; maybe TRBD2 (6 bases). This CDR3 has 15 residues. Trimming stripped 1 base from V and 4 bases from J, with 15 bases between. CDR1 is SGHRS, CDR2 YFSETQ, per germline. The CDR3: CASSLQQGGGYEQYF. Here the CDR3 DNA reads TGCGCCAGCAGCTTGCAGCAGGGAGGTGGATACGAGCAGTACTTC. Based on the CDR3 plus reference TRBV5-1 and TRBJ2-7, the full variable domain is KAGVTQTPRYLIKTRGQQVTLSCSPISGHRSVSWYQQTPGQGLQFLFEYFSETQRNKGNFPGRFSGRQFSNSRSEMNVSTLELGDSALYLCASSLQQGGGYEQYFGPGTRLTVT.

V gene TRBV12-3 or TRBV12-4 combines with J gene TRBJ2-7; 14 bases fit TRBD2. The V segment lost 8 bases and the J segment 2 bases; nucleotides outside the gene matches: 11. This CDR3 is 17 amino acids long. The CDR3 sequence is CASGPGTSGSPAYEQYF. The CDR3 region has the DNA TGTGCCAGCGGCCCCGGGACTAGCGGGAGCCCAGCCTACGAGCAGTACTTC.

This clonotype was counted a few times. The J gene is TRBJ1-5, the V gene TRBV20-1, with D possibly TRBD1 on 5 matching bases. The germline V gene has CDR1 DFQATT and CDR2 SNEGSKA (reference sequence). V was trimmed by 3 bases and J by 4 bases, leaving 16 bases between them. The CDR3 extends over 15 amino acids. CDR3 DNA: TGCAGTGCTAGCGTCAGCTTGGGGGATAATCAGCCCCAGCATTTT. Its translation: CSASVSLGDNQPQHF.

This clonotype was seen at least ten times. This sequence joins TRBV7-3 and TRBJ1-2, with TRBD1 matching over 7 bases. Per germline, CDR1 SGHTA and CDR2 FQGTGA. The CDR3 length is 16 residues. Germline trimming cut 0 bases from V and 0 bases from J; bases unmatched to any gene: 4. The CDR3 protein is CASSLTAGTANYGYTF. CDR3 bases: TGTGCCAGCAGCTTAACGGCCGGGACAGCTAACTATGGCTACACCTTC.